This T cell receptor (beta chain) came from a study of T-cell reconstitution after alpha-beta-depleted transplantation in children. This CDR3 comprises 15 residues. The germline gives CDR1 SGHDT, CDR2 YYEEEE. V lost 4 bases, J lost 11 bases, and 14 bases stayed unmatched. TCRbeta library preparation incorporated unique molecular identifiers. TCRdb processed the PCR reads anew with MiXCR; each CDR3 protein has one entry. Of almost 500,000 distinct CDR3 sequences in the sample, under 15% were seen once. The clonotype was recovered from a human donor who donated a stem cell graft to a child with combined immunodeficiency. The sample consisted of PBMCs from the stem cell graft donor, taken from the stem cell graft. This chain joins TRBV5-6 and TRBJ1-4; 7 nucleotides match TRBD1. CDR3 sequence reads: CASSLAGTEVSKLFF. CDR3 DNA: TGTGCCAGCAGCCTCGCCGGGACAGAGGTATCCAAACTGTTTTTT.